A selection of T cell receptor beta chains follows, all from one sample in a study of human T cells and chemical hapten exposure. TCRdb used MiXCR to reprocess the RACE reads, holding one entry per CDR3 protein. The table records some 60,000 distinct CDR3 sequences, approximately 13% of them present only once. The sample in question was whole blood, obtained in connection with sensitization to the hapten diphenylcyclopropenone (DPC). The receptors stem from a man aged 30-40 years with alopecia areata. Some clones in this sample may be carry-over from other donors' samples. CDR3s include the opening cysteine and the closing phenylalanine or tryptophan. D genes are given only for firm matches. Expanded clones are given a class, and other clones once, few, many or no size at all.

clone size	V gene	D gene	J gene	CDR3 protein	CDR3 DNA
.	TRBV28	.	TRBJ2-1	CASSPAYNEQFF	TGTGCCAGCTCCCCAGCTTACAATGAGCAGTTCTTC
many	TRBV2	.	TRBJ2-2	CASSERQLTGELFF	TGTGCCAGCAGTGAGAGGCAGCTCACCGGGGAGCTGTTTTTT
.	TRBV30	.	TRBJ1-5	CAWSVFGRDLNQPQHF	TGTGCCTGGAGTGTATTTGGCAGGGACCTAAATCAGCCCCAGCATTTT
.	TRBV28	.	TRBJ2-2	CASKGNTGELFF	TGTGCCAGCAAAGGGAACACCGGGGAGCTGTTTTTT
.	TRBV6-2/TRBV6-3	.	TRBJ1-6	CASKKDSTYNSPLHF	TGTGCCAGCAAGAAGGACAGCACCTATAATTCACCCCTCCACTTT
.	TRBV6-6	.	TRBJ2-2	CASSRTGPDTGELFF	TGTGCCAGCAGCCGCACAGGGCCCGACACCGGGGAGCTGTTTTTT
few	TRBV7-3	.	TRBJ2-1	CASSLTWGSYNEQFF	TGTGCCAGCAGCTTAACGTGGGGGTCCTACAATGAGCAGTTCTTC
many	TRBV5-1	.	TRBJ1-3	CASSLDRSLGNTIYF	TGCGCCAGCAGCTTGGACCGGTCTCTGGGAAACACCATATATTTT
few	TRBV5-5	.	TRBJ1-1	CASSLVSGNRAFF	TGTGCCAGCAGCTTGGTGTCTGGAAATAGGGCTTTCTTT
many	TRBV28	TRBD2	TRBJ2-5	CASSPYYIAGLETQYF	TGTGCCAGCAGTCCCTACTACATAGCGGGGCTTGAGACCCAGTACTTC
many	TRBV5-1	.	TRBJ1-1	CASSLRKNTEAFF	TGCGCCAGCAGCCTACGGAAGAACACTGAAGCTTTCTTT
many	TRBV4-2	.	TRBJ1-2	CASSQDRTAGGYGYTF	TGTGCCAGCAGCCAAGATCGGACAGCCGGGGGCTATGGCTACACCTTC
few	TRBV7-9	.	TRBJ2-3	CASSLAYRARNTQYF	TGTGCCAGCAGCTTAGCCTACAGGGCCCGGAATACGCAGTATTTT
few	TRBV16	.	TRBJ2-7	CASSQYLQGQEQYF	TGTGCCAGCAGCCAATATTTACAGGGACAAGAGCAGTACTTC
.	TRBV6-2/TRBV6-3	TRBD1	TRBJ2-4	CASPKGTGEVNIQYF	TGTGCCAGCCCTAAGGGGACAGGTGAGGTAAACATTCAGTACTTC
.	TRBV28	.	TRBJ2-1	CASSTDGHNEQFF	TGTGCCAGCAGTACGGACGGACACAATGAGCAGTTCTTC
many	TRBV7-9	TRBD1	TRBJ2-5	CASSQDRAMIETQYF	TGTGCCAGCAGCCAGGACAGGGCAATGATAGAGACCCAGTACTTC
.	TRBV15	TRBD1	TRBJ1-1	CATSRDPTGSTEAFF	TGTGCCACCAGCAGAGATCCGACAGGGAGCACTGAAGCTTTCTTT
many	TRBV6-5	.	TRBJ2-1	CASSYLSGNEQFF	TGTGCCAGCAGTTACCTTAGTGGGAATGAGCAGTTCTTC
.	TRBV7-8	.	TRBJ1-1	CASSLSRRMNTEAFF	TGTGCCAGCAGCTTATCCCGGAGGATGAACACTGAAGCTTTCTTT
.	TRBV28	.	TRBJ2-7	CASSLQGNEQYF	TGTGCCAGCAGTCTTCAGGGGAACGAGCAGTACTTC
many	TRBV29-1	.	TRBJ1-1	CSVVKGWLTEAFF	TGCAGCGTTGTGAAAGGGTGGTTGACTGAAGCTTTCTTT
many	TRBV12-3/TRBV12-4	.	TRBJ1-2	CASSQIRREGYTF	TGTGCCAGCAGTCAGATCCGGAGGGAAGGCTACACCTTC
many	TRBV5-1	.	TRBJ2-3	CASSLAGDTQYF	TGCGCCAGCAGCTTGGCTGGAGATACGCAGTATTTT
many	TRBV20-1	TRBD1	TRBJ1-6	CSAREPTGENSPLHF	TGCAGTGCTAGAGAACCGACAGGGGAAAATTCACCCCTCCACTTT
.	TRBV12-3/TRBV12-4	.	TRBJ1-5	CASSFREGNQSQHF	TGTGCCAGCAGTTTCAGGGAGGGAAATCAGTCCCAGCATTTT
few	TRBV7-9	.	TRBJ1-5	CASSFALQGSDQPQHF	TGTGCCAGCAGCTTCGCCCTACAGGGTTCGGATCAGCCCCAGCATTTT
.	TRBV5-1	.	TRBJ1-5	CASSLAGSNQPQHF	TGCGCCAGCAGCTTGGCCGGTTCGAATCAGCCCCAGCATTTT
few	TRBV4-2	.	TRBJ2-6	CASSQGAQGHSGANVLTF	TGTGCCAGCAGCCAAGGGGCCCAGGGTCACTCTGGGGCCAACGTCCTGACTTTC
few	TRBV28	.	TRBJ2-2	CASSLKSFYTGELFF	TGTGCCAGCAGTTTGAAAAGTTTTTACACCGGGGAGCTGTTTTTT
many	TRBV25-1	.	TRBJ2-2	CASSLGGTGELFF	TGTGCCAGCAGTTTGGGCGGAACCGGGGAGCTGTTTTTT
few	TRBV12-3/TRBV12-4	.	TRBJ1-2	CASSFPPPYGYTF	TGTGCCAGCAGTTTCCCCCCACCCTATGGCTACACCTTC
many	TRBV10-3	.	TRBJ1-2	CAISESGQVNYGYTF	TGTGCCATCAGTGAGAGTGGACAAGTTAACTATGGCTACACCTTC
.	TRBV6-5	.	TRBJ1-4	CASRGGNEKLFF	TGTGCCAGCAGGGGAGGGAATGAAAAACTGTTTTTT
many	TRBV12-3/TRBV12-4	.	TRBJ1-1	CASSPGGYEAFF	TGTGCCAGCAGCCCCGGCGGGTACGAAGCTTTCTTT
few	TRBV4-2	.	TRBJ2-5	CASSRDLLQETQYF	TGTGCCAGCAGCCGGGACCTCCTGCAAGAGACCCAGTACTTC
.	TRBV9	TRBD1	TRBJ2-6	CASSVRQGISGANVLTF	TGTGCCAGCAGCGTGAGACAGGGAATCTCTGGGGCCAACGTCCTGACTTTC
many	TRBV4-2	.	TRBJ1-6	CASSQDLLGAGLSDSPLHF	TGTGCCAGCAGCCAAGACCTCCTAGGAGCCGGGCTAAGTGATTCACCCCTCCACTTT
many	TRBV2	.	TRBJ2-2	CASSDQGPLTNGELFF	TGTGCCAGCAGTGATCAGGGTCCGTTAACTAACGGGGAGCTGTTTTTT
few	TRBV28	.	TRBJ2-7	CASSFHTGTGGEQYF	TGTGCCAGCAGTTTCCATACAGGGACCGGCGGGGAGCAGTACTTC
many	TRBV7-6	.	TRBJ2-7	CASSATVEQYF	TGTGCCAGCAGCGCTACAGTCGAGCAGTACTTC
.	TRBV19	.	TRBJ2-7	CATQGIYEQYF	TGTGCCACGCAAGGGATCTACGAGCAGTACTTC
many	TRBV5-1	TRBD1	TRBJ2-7	CASSEGQVYTYEQYF	TGCGCCAGCAGCGAAGGACAGGTTTACACCTACGAGCAGTACTTC
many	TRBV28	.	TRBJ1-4	CASSRWEKLFF	TGTGCCAGCAGTAGGTGGGAAAAACTGTTTTTT
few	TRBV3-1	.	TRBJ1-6	CASSQEGGTPLHF	TGTGCCAGCAGCCAAGAGGGGGGAACACCCCTCCACTTT
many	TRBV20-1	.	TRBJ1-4	CSANPGKENEKLFF	TGCAGTGCTAACCCAGGGAAGGAGAATGAAAAACTGTTTTTT
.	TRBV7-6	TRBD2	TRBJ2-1	CASRRASGGALLPPNEQFF	TGTGCCAGCAGGCGAGCTAGCGGGGGGGCCTTACTTCCCCCCAATGAGCAGTTCTTC
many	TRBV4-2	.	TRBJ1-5	CASSQDGGDQPQHF	TGTGCCAGCAGCCAGGACGGAGGGGATCAGCCCCAGCATTTT
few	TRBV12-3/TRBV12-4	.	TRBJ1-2	CASSLVLVPVVGYTF	TGTGCCAGCAGTTTAGTGTTAGTCCCTGTCGTGGGCTACACCTTC